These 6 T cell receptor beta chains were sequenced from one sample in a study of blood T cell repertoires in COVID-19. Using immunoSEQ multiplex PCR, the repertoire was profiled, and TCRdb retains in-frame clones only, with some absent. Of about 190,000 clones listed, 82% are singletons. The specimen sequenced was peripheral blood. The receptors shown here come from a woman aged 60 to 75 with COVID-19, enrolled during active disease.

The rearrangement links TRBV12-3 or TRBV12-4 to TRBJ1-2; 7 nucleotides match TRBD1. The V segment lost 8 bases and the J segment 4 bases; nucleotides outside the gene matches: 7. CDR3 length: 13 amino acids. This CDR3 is CASDSQGVYGYTF. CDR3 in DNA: TGTGCCAGCGACTCCCAGGGGGTCTATGGCTACACCTTC.

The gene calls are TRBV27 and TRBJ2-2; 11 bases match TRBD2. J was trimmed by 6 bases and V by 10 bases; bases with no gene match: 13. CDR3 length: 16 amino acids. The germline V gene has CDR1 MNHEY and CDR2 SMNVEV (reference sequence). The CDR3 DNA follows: TGTGCCACCAAGAAATTAGCGGGAGGGCCCCCCGGGGAGCTGTTTTTT. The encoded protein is CATKKLAGGPPGELFF.

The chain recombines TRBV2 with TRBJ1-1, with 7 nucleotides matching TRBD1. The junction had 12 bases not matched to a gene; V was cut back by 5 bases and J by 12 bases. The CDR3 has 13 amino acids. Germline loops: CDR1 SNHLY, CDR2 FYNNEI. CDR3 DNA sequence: TGTGCCAGCAGTTCACCGGGACAGCTTGAGTCTTTCTTT. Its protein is CASSSPGQLESFF.

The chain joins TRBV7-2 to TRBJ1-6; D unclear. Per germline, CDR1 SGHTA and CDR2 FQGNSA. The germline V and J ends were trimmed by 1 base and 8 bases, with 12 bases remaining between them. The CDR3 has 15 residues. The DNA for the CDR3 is TGTGCCAGCAGCTTAGAGGGAGGGATGGATTCACCCCTCCACTTT. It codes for CASSLEGGMDSPLHF.

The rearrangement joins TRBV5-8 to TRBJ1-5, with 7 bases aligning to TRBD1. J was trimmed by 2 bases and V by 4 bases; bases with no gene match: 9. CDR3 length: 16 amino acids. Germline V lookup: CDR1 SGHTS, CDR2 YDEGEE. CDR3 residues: CASSLGQDDRNQPQHF. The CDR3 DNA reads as TGTGCCAGCAGCCTAGGACAGGATGACCGCAATCAGCCCCAGCATTTT.

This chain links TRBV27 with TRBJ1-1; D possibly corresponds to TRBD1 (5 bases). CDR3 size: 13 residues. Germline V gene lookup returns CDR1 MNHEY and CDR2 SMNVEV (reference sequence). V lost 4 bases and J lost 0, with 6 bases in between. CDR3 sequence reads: CASSSGMNTEAFF. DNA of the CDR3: TGTGCCAGCAGTTCAGGGATGAACACTGAAGCTTTCTTT.